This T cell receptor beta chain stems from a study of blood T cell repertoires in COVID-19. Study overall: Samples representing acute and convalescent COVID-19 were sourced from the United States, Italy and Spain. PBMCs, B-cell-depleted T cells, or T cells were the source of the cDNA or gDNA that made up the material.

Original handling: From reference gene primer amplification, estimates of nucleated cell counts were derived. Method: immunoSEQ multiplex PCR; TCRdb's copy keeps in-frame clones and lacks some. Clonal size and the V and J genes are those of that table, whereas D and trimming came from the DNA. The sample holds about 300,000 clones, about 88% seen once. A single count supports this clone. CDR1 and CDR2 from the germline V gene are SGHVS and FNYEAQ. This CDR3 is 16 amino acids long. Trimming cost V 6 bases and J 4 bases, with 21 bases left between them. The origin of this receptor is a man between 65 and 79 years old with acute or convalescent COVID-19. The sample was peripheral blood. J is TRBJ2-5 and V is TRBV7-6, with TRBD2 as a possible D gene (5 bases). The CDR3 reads CASSPLLPSIRETQYF. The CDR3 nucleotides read TGTGCCAGCAGTCCTTTACTGCCTAGCATCCGAGAGACCCAGTACTTC.